This TCR beta chain was recovered during a study of molecular identifiers for immune sequencing clone quantification. Study in general: Four portions were sequenced after RNA from about 20,000 or 100,000 naive CD8 cells was split five ways in replicates. Findings of the study overall: Whereas clones above 20 RNA copies held under 1% of naive-cell molecules, they held over 97% of effector molecules.

Libraries from naive CD8 cells were generated from approximately 22,000 to 940,000 sorted cells (with 10%, 30% or 50% RNA). Naive CD8 T cells were picked out by sorting for CD8+CD4-CCR7+CD45RA+. This CDR3 region has 15 residues. Per germline, CDR1 MNHEY and CDR2 SMNVEV (reference sequence). The germline V and J ends were trimmed by 2 bases and 6 bases, with 17 bases remaining between them. MiXCR was run by TCRdb on the PCR reads, yielding one entry per CDR3 protein. This sample has about 640,000 distinct CDR3 sequences, with nearly 20% found just once. This clonotype was observed many times. Its antigen remains unknown.

Sequencing was carried out using naive CD8+ T cells from blood, with Jurkat cell RNA spiked in. Subset specified: FACS-sorted CD8+CD4-CCR7+CD45RA+ naive T cells. The chain employs TRBV27 and TRBJ2-7; D is ambiguous. This sequence originates from a human donor in good health. Some libraries in this study had Jurkat cell RNA spiked in. In DNA, the CDR3 is TGTGCCAGCAGTTTAGCGGATCCATCCGGTGGCGAGCAGTACTTC. It translates to CASSLADPSGGEQYF.